This entry features one TCR beta chain sequence. Its target is not known. The V gene lost 2 bases and the J gene lost 9 bases, with 20 bases spanning the gap. The length of the CDR3 is 16 residues. The V gene's germline CDR1 is MNHNS and CDR2 SASEGT. Generated by immunoSEQ multiplex PCR, the TCRdb table keeps only in-frame clones and is missing some. The sample consists of about 180,000 clones, more than 75% of them appearing once. This entry is derived from a study of cytomegalovirus exposure and HLA in healthy donors. Study results and limitations: Accounts indicate the classifier identified cytomegalovirus status with strong specificity and sensitivity. In a later analysis, first-cohort TCR clusters were found to tend to co-occur in the approximately 120 validation repertoires. In vitro experiments confirmed that three CMV-associated chains were specific for CMV antigens. TCR beta chains numbering under 200 were designated cytomegalovirus-associated.

The sequence was obtained from a woman aged 25 to 39 in good health and CMV-seronegative. This rearrangement joins TRBV6-1 to TRBJ2-1; TRBD1 is a possible D gene (5 bases). Specimen: PBMCs. The CDR3 coding sequence is TGTGCCAGCAGTGAACGTGTAGGCCGTGGGGCAGGTGAGCAGTTCTTC. This translates into CASSERVGRGAGEQFF.